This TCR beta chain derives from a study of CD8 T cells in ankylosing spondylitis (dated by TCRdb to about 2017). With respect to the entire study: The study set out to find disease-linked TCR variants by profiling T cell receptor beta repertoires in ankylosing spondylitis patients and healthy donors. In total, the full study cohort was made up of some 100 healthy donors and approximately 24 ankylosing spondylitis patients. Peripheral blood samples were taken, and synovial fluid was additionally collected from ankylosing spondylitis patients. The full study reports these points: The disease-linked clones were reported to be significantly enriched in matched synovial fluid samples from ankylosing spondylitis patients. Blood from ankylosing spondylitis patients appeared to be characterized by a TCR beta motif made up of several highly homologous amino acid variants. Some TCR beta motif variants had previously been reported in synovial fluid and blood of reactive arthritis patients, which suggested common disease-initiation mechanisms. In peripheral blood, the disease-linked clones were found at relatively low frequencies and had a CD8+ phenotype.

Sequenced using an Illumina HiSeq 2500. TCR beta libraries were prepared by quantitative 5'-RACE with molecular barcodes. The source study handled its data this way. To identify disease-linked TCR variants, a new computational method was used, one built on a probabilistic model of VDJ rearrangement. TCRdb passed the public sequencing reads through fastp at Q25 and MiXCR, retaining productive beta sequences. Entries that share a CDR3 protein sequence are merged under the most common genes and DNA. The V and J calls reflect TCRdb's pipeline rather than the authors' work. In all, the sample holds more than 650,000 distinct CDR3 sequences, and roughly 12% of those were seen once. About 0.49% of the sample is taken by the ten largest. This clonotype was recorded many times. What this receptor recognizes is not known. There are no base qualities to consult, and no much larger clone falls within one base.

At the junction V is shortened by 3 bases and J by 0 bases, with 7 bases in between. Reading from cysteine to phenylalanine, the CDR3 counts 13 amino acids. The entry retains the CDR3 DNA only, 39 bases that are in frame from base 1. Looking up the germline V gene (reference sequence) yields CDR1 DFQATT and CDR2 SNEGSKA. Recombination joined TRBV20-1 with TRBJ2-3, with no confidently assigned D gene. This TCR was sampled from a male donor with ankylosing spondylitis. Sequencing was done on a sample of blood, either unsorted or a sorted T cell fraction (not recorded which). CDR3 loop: CSASQPSTDTQYF. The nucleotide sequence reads TGCAGTGCTAGCCAGCCGAGCACAGATACGCAGTATTTT.